Listed below are T cell receptor beta chains from one sample, sequenced in a study of blood T cell repertoires in COVID-19. Repertoires were generated with immunoSEQ multiplex PCR, while TCRdb's copy carries only in-frame clones and drops some. This table holds 200,000 to 300,000 clones, 70% to 90% found once. The specimen sequenced was peripheral blood. These TCRs come from a man younger than 35 with active or convalescent COVID-19. The CDR3 runs from the conserved cysteine through the conserved F or W. A D gene is named only where the DNA matches it firmly. Size values are once, few and many counts, or a class for expanded clones, and some rows have none.

j_call d_call clone_size v_call cdr3_length cdr3_aa cdr3_nt
TRBJ1-4 - - TRBV5-1 15 CASRLLGQSDEKLFF TGCGCCAGCAGACTCTTAGGACAGAGTGATGAAAAACTGTTTTTT
TRBJ1-2 - few TRBV2 17 CASSDDNWGRPNYGYTF TGTGCCAGCAGTGATGATAATTGGGGGAGGCCTAACTATGGCTACACCTTC
TRBJ2-3 - - TRBV18 14 CASSPLGATDTQYF TGTGCCAGCTCACCACTGGGGGCCACAGATACGCAGTATTTT
TRBJ2-1 TRBD2 - TRBV4-3 17 CASSQDLGGGSYNEQFF TGCGCCAGCAGCCAAGATCTCGGGGGGGGCTCCTACAATGAGCAGTTCTTC
TRBJ2-7 TRBD1 few TRBV15 18 CATSRDRGVYRDSYEQYF TGTGCCACCAGCAGAGATCGAGGGGTTTATCGGGACAGCTACGAGCAGTACTTC
TRBJ2-2 TRBD2 - TRBV4-2 16 CASSQVTSGSSGELFF TGTGCCAGCAGCCAAGTCACTAGCGGGAGTTCCGGGGAGCTGTTTTTT
TRBJ1-4 TRBD1 - TRBV6-6 18 CASSQTPGTGLLLEKLFF TGTGCCAGCAGTCAAACCCCCGGGACAGGACTTTTACTAGAAAAACTGTTTTTT
TRBJ1-5 TRBD1 - TRBV6-2/TRBV6-3 18 CASSYSKEDRVGNQPQHF TGTGCCAGCAGTTACTCGAAGGAGGACAGGGTAGGGAATCAGCCCCAGCATTTT
TRBJ1-5 TRBD1 - TRBV7-9 14 CASSPDRSGSPQHF TGTGCCAGCAGCCCGGACAGGTCCGGTAGTCCCCAGCATTTT
TRBJ2-2 TRBD2 few TRBV5-5 17 CASSRRGAAGNTGELFF TGTGCCAGCAGCAGGCGGGGGGCAGCGGGGAACACCGGGGAGCTGTTTTTT
TRBJ2-2 TRBD1 - TRBV7-2 15 CASSLGDRGTGELFF TGTGCCAGCAGCTTAGGTGACAGGGGCACCGGGGAGCTGTTTTTT
TRBJ2-2 - - TRBV7-6 17 CASSPSLRGGETGELFF TGTGCCAGCAGCCCCTCCTTGAGGGGGGGCGAAACCGGGGAGCTGTTTTTT
TRBJ2-6 - - TRBV16 15 CASSQSGAGANVLTF TGTGCCAGCAGCCAATCAGGGGCTGGGGCCAACGTCCTGACTTTC
TRBJ2-3 - - TRBV7-8 17 CASSLSQRRVRTDTQYF TGTGCCAGCAGCTTATCCCAGCGCCGAGTACGCACAGATACGCAGTATTTT
TRBJ2-5 TRBD1 - TRBV12-3/TRBV12-4 13 CASANRGQETQYF TGTGCCAGCGCCAACAGGGGGCAAGAGACCCAGTACTTC
TRBJ1-3 TRBD1 - TRBV5-4 15 CASSSWTGGGNTIYF TGTGCCAGCAGCTCATGGACAGGGGGAGGAAACACCATATATTTT
TRBJ2-2 - once TRBV29-1 16 CSVEDPMLGHTGELFF TGCAGCGTTGAAGATCCCATGCTAGGTCACACCGGGGAGCTGTTTTTT
TRBJ2-7 - - TRBV27 14 CASVYGDFTYEQYF TGTGCCAGCGTCTACGGGGACTTTACCTACGAGCAGTACTTC
TRBJ1-4 - - TRBV7-8 14 CASSLGGLNEKLFF TGTGCCAGCAGCCTCGGGGGATTAAATGAAAAACTGTTTTTT
TRBJ2-7 TRBD1 - TRBV6-2/TRBV6-3 17 CASSYFPGQGAYYEQYF TGTGCCAGCAGTTACTTTCCGGGACAGGGGGCCTACTACGAGCAGTACTTC
TRBJ1-6 TRBD1 - TRBV6-5 15 CASSYGGQGGSPLHF TGTGCCAGCAGTTACGGAGGACAGGGAGGATCACCCCTCCACTTT
TRBJ2-2 TRBD1 - TRBV5-1 16 CASSRTGATNTGELFF TGCGCCAGCAGCCGGACAGGGGCGACGAACACCGGGGAGCTGTTTTTT
TRBJ1-1 - once TRBV18 19 CASSPSISVGGGMNTEAFF TGTGCCAGCTCACCATCTATTAGTGTGGGGGGGGGCATGAACACTGAAGCTTTCTTT
TRBJ1-2 TRBD1 - TRBV29-1 14 CSVLNRQGDYGYTF TGCAGCGTTCTAAATCGACAGGGGGACTATGGCTACACCTTC
TRBJ2-7 - - TRBV7-8 15 CASSQEVVRAYEQYF TGTGCCAGCAGCCAAGAGGTAGTCCGGGCCTACGAGCAGTACTTC
TRBJ1-2 - - TRBV28 13 CASSFRGGYGYTF TGTGCCAGCAGTTTTAGGGGAGGCTATGGCTACACCTTC
TRBJ2-3 - - TRBV9 19 CASSVSGVQGAGTGDTQYF TGTGCCAGCAGCGTCAGTGGGGTCCAAGGGGCAGGAACGGGAGATACGCAGTATTTT
TRBJ1-2 - - TRBV30 15 CAWSVGVRGSYGYTF TGTGCCTGGAGTGTAGGGGTCCGGGGGAGCTATGGCTACACCTTC
TRBJ1-2 - - TRBV24-1 12 CATSDYGGGYTF TGTGCCACCAGTGATTACGGAGGGGGCTACACCTTC
TRBJ1-6 TRBD1 - TRBV5-1 18 CASSLGTGGNSYNSPLHF TGCGCCAGCAGCCTCGGGACAGGGGGTAATTCCTATAATTCACCCCTCCACTTT
TRBJ1-4 - - TRBV6-5 15 CASRTDRSPDEKLFF TGTGCCAGCAGAACCGACAGGTCCCCGGATGAAAAACTGTTTTTT
TRBJ1-2 TRBD1 - TRBV6-5 15 CASSYGTGGLYGYTF TGTGCCAGCAGTTACGGGACAGGGGGTCTCTATGGCTACACCTTC
TRBJ2-2 - - TRBV10-3 13 CATDRANTGELFF TGTGCCACGGACAGAGCGAACACCGGGGAGCTGTTTTTT
TRBJ2-7 - - TRBV28 15 CASRPHSGGAYEQYF TGTGCCAGCAGACCCCACAGCGGAGGCGCCTACGAGCAGTACTTC
TRBJ2-1 - - TRBV11-3 15 CASSLGPLVNNEQFF TGTGCCAGCAGCTTGGGGCCCCTAGTAAACAATGAGCAGTTCTTC
TRBJ1-5 TRBD1 - TRBV6-2/TRBV6-3 14 CASSPGTGAWPQHF TGTGCCAGCAGCCCCGGGACAGGGGCTTGGCCCCAGCATTTT
TRBJ1-2 TRBD1 - TRBV5-4 15 CASSFGTGQDYGYTF TGTGCCAGCAGTTTTGGCACGGGACAGGACTATGGCTACACCTTC
TRBJ2-1 TRBD2 once TRBV10-3 15 CAIQSTTSLYNEQFF TGTGCCATCCAGAGTACGACTAGCCTTTACAATGAGCAGTTCTTC
TRBJ1-2 - - TRBV6-5 13 CASSYGSDSGYTF TGTGCCAGCAGTTACGGGTCAGACTCTGGCTACACCTTC
TRBJ1-6 - - TRBV11-1 14 CASSASGDNSPLHF TGTGCCAGCAGCGCCAGCGGCGATAATTCACCCCTCCACTTT
TRBJ1-1 - - TRBV19 14 CASRYTLRNTEAFF TGTGCCAGTCGGTATACCCTTAGGAACACTGAAGCTTTCTTT
TRBJ2-3 TRBD2 - TRBV2 14 CASSRAGGVDTQYF TGTGCCAGCAGTAGGGCGGGAGGGGTCGATACGCAGTATTTT
TRBJ2-5 TRBD2 once TRBV7-2 11 CASSTGGAQYF TGTGCCAGCAGCACGGGAGGTGCCCAGTACTTC
TRBJ2-1 TRBD1 - TRBV24-1 15 CATSGRDRVYNEQFF TGTGCCACCAGTGGCCGGGACAGGGTGTACAATGAGCAGTTCTTC
TRBJ1-2 - - TRBV29-1 12 CSVRQLASGYTF TGCAGCGTCCGACAGCTAGCGAGCGGCTACACCTTC
TRBJ2-3 - - TRBV5-1 14 CASYSSVGTDTQYF TGCGCCAGCTACTCTAGCGTTGGCACAGATACGCAGTATTTT
TRBJ1-5 TRBD1 few TRBV3-1/TRBV3-2 17 CASSQSPRDRGNQPQHF TGTGCCAGCAGCCAATCTCCCAGGGACAGGGGCAATCAGCCCCAGCATTTT
TRBJ2-2 TRBD1 - TRBV7-9 15 CASSLGQINTGELFF TGTGCCAGCAGCTTGGGACAGATTAACACCGGGGAGCTGTTTTTT
TRBJ1-5 - - TRBV5-8 13 CASSLAGTQPQHF TGTGCCAGCAGCTTGGCCGGGACACAGCCCCAGCATTTT
TRBJ2-1 - - TRBV7-8 19 CASSLDPSAPVPSYNEQFF TGTGCCAGCAGCTTAGATCCTAGCGCCCCTGTCCCTTCCTACAATGAGCAGTTCTTC